This TCR beta chain was documented in a study of control samples from healthy donors and cancer patients (dated by TCRdb to 2019 to 2021). This clone showed up just a few times. Its cognate antigen has yet to be identified. The record has no base qualities; no much larger clone is one base away. Library creation used the immunoSEQ multiplex PCR assay. The table comes from immuneACCESS by way of TCRdb, which keeps in-frame sequences with V and J called. Part of the clones is missing from these tables; in studies checked, under half for an unresolved V gene and the rest for unknown reasons. In all, the sample holds about 120,000 clones, and about 90% of those were seen once. The top ten clones comprise under 2% of the sample. Sequenced sample: blood. The receptor was derived from a man between 18 and 35 years old in good health.

The DNA sequence is given as TGTGCCAGTAGTCGCCCCCGGGACAGGGGATCCTATGGCTACACCTTC. This translates into CASSRPRDRGSYGYTF. This chain joins TRBV19 to TRBJ1-2, with 10 bases matching TRBD1. Spanning cysteine to phenylalanine, the CDR3 consists of 16 amino acids. Of all the DNA, just the CDR3 is kept, 48 bases in frame from base 1. V ends up 5 bases short and J 4 bases short, with an unmatched junction base count of 10. As encoded in the germline V gene (reference sequence), CDR1 is LNHDA while CDR2 is SQIVND.